These T cell receptor beta chains were read from a single sample in a study of cytomegalovirus exposure and HLA in healthy donors. Method: immunoSEQ multiplex PCR; TCRdb's copy keeps in-frame clones and lacks some. In the table there are 95,000 to 150,000 clones, 70% to 80% of which are singletons. Sequencing was carried out using PBMCs. The receptor source for this set is a young man in good health and CMV-seronegative. Each CDR3 is given with its conserved first and last residue. A D gene is named only where the DNA matches it firmly. Expanded clones get a size class; other rows say once, few or many, or leave the size out.

clone size: once
J gene: TRBJ1-5
D gene: TRBD1
V gene: TRBV10-2
CDR3 DNA: TGCGCCAGCAGACGGACAGGGGGCGCAGATCAGCCCCAGCATTTT
CDR3 protein: CASRRTGGADQPQHF

clone size: NA
J gene: TRBJ2-3
D gene: TRBD2
V gene: TRBV5-4
CDR3 DNA: TGTGCCAGCAGCTTGTGGACTAGCGGGGGGGGTACGCAGTATTTT
CDR3 protein: CASSLWTSGGGTQYF

clone size: NA
J gene: TRBJ2-1
D gene: TRBD2
V gene: TRBV7-2
CDR3 DNA: TGTGCCAGCAGTCCGCCTGGTCGGGGGGGCCACAATGAGCAGTTCTTC
CDR3 protein: CASSPPGRGGHNEQFF

clone size: once
J gene: TRBJ2-7
D gene: NA
V gene: TRBV5-1
CDR3 DNA: TGCGCCAGCAGCTTGTCTGTGCGGGAGCAGTACTTC
CDR3 protein: CASSLSVREQYF

clone size: NA
J gene: TRBJ2-2
D gene: NA
V gene: TRBV5-1
CDR3 DNA: TGCGCCAGCAGCTTATGGGCAGGGTCAGCCGGGGAGCTGTTTTTT
CDR3 protein: CASSLWAGSAGELFF

clone size: NA
J gene: TRBJ2-5
D gene: TRBD2
V gene: TRBV6-4
CDR3 DNA: TGTGCCAGCAGAAGGAGTTCTAGCGGGGTGGGGAAGACCCAGTACTTC
CDR3 protein: CASRRSSSGVGKTQYF

clone size: NA
J gene: TRBJ1-4
D gene: NA
V gene: TRBV7-2
CDR3 DNA: TGTGCCAGCAGCCCGAAGACAATCGAAAAACTGTTTTTT
CDR3 protein: CASSPKTIEKLFF

clone size: NA
J gene: TRBJ2-7
D gene: TRBD1
V gene: TRBV2
CDR3 DNA: TGTGCCAGCACCTACCTACGGGTTACAGGGGGCTACGAGCAGTACTTC
CDR3 protein: CASTYLRVTGGYEQYF

clone size: NA
J gene: TRBJ2-3
D gene: TRBD2
V gene: TRBV9
CDR3 DNA: TGTGCCAGCAGCGTAAGCAGCGGGAGGGCCACAGATACGCAGTATTTT
CDR3 protein: CASSVSSGRATDTQYF

clone size: NA
J gene: TRBJ2-3
D gene: TRBD2
V gene: TRBV7-7
CDR3 DNA: TGTGCCAGCAGCTTATACGGGGGGAGCGCAGATACGCAGTATTTT
CDR3 protein: CASSLYGGSADTQYF

clone size: NA
J gene: TRBJ1-5
D gene: TRBD1
V gene: TRBV23-1
CDR3 DNA: TGCGCCAGCAGTCAATCGTACAGGGGGTCACAGCCCCAGCATTTT
CDR3 protein: CASSQSYRGSQPQHF

clone size: few
J gene: TRBJ1-2
D gene: NA
V gene: TRBV9
CDR3 DNA: TGTGCCAGCAGCGTAGCTATTGGGGGGAGTTATGGCTACACCTTC
CDR3 protein: CASSVAIGGSYGYTF

clone size: few
J gene: TRBJ1-1
D gene: NA
V gene: TRBV7-2
CDR3 DNA: TGTGCCAGTCGGACAGCGATGAACACTGAAGCTTTCTTT
CDR3 protein: CASRTAMNTEAFF